This T cell receptor (beta chain) comes out of a study of CD8 T cells in ankylosing spondylitis. General observations from the study: A motif in TCR beta, a set of 8 or 9 highly homologous variants, appeared characteristic of ankylosing spondylitis blood.

In making TCR beta libraries, quantitative 5'-RACE with molecular barcodes was used. Using its own MiXCR run on the 5' RACE reads, TCRdb lists one record per CDR3 protein. The table records some 840,000 distinct CDR3 sequences, about 10% of them present only once. The V gene's germline CDR1 is LGHNA and CDR2 YSLEER. This CDR3 comprises 17 residues. V was cut by 4 bases and J by 0 bases, with 16 bases left in between. This clonotype occurred many times. No antigen is known for it. The receptor was derived from a male donor with ankylosing spondylitis. V usage is TRBV4-3 and J usage is TRBJ2-1, with D perhaps being TRBD1 or TRBD2 (6 bases each). The material sequenced was blood, either unsorted or a sorted T cell fraction (not recorded which). CDR3 DNA: TGCGCCAGCAGCCCGACCGGGGGCCCGAGCTCCTACAATGAGCAGTTCTTC. It encodes CASSPTGGPSSYNEQFF.